The 9 T cell receptor beta chains reported below all come from one sample, sequenced in a study of OX40 agonist ivuxolimab in advanced cancers. Repertoires were generated with immunoSEQ multiplex PCR, while TCRdb's copy carries only in-frame clones and drops some. This sample has over 50,000 clones, with about 90% found just once. Sequencing used CD4+ or CD8+ T cells sorted from blood, obtained in a trial of the OX40 agonist ivuxolimab. The receptors shown here come from an adult with an advanced solid tumor such as melanoma, head and neck, liver or kidney cancer.

This clone was seen a few times. The chain recombines TRBV30 with TRBJ1-1; TRBD1 matches 7 bases. V dropped 2 bases and J dropped 6; count of bases not matched to a gene: 6. This CDR3 has 13 residues. Germline assignment: CDR1 GTSNPN and CDR2 SVGIG (reference sequence). CDR3 sequence (DNA): TGTGCCTGGAGTTTAACAGGGGCTGCTGAAGCTTTCTTT. Protein sequence: CAWSLTGAAEAFF.

The rearrangement uses TRBV9 and TRBJ2-3, with D perhaps matching TRBD1 (5 bases). V was clipped by 0 bases and J by 0 bases, with 5 bases between them. The CDR3 runs to 14 residues. Germline V CDR1 and CDR2: SGDLS, YYNGEE. The CDR3 region has the DNA TGTGCCAGCAGCGTAGCAGGGAGCACAGATACGCAGTATTTT. The encoded protein is CASSVAGSTDTQYF.

V usage is TRBV9 and J usage is TRBJ2-1, with a tentative D call TRBD2 (6 bases). The CDR3 runs to 17 residues. Deletions cut 0 bases from V and 7 bases from J, with 20 bases between. Looked up from germline, CDR1 is SGDLS and CDR2 is YYNGEE. The CDR3 loop is CASSVAAEEGLSNEQFF. In DNA form, the CDR3 reads TGTGCCAGCAGCGTAGCTGCTGAGGAGGGCCTAAGTAATGAGCAGTTCTTC.

The chain is built from TRBV9 and TRBJ2-3; D uncertain. The CDR3 consists of 13 residues. V was pared by 3 bases and J by 0 bases, with 5 bases between. CDR1 and CDR2 (germline): SGDLS, YYNGEE. The CDR3 DNA is TGTGCCAGCAGCGCAACTAGCACAGATACGCAGTATTTT. It encodes CASSATSTDTQYF.

This chain links TRBV11-3 with TRBJ2-7; tentatively, D is TRBD1 (6 bases). In germline, CDR1 is SGHNT, CDR2 YENEEA. Trimming shortened V by 2 bases and J by 3 bases, and 11 bases separated the two germline ends. The CDR3 has 14 residues. CDR3 in amino acids: CASSLSDRIYEQYF. The CDR3 bases are TGTGCCAGCAGCTTATCGGACAGAATCTACGAGCAGTACTTC.

J is TRBJ1-5 and V is TRBV18, with 8 bases matching TRBD1. This CDR3 has 15 amino acids. Trimming at V came to 2 bases and at J to 7 bases, leaving 7 bases not matched to a gene. Germline CDR1 reads KGHSH; CDR2 reads LQKENI. CDR3 in DNA: TGTGCCAGCTCACCAAGAGCAGGGGGCGGGCAGCCCCAGCATTTT. Translating it yields CASSPRAGGGQPQHF.

V and J are TRBV19 and TRBJ1-2; D is ambiguous. Germline V CDR1 and CDR2: LNHDA, SQIVND (reference sequence). The CDR3 is made up of 13 amino acids. Between the trimmed V and J ends, which lost 2 bases and 5 bases, there was a span of 9 bases. The CDR3 DNA reads as TGTGCCAGTAGTATAAATGCAGCGTATGGCTACACCTTC. It encodes CASSINAAYGYTF.

The V gene is TRBV13, the J gene TRBJ2-3; D remains ambiguous. V was shortened by 5 bases and J by 1 base, with 1 base between the two germline ends. The CDR3 sequence is 11 residues long. Per germline, CDR1 PRHDT and CDR2 FYEKMQ (reference sequence). CDR3 DNA: TGTGCCAGCAGCCGCACAGATACGCAGTATTTT. Translating it yields CASSRTDTQYF. The variable domain in full, completed from reference TRBV13 and TRBJ2-3, reads AAGVIQSPRHLIKEKRETATLKCYPIPRHDTVYWYQQGPGQDPQFLISFYEKMQSDKGSIPDRFSAQQFSDYHSELNMSSLELGDSALYFCASSRTDTQYFGPGTRLTVL.

The chain couples TRBV4-2 to TRBJ2-3; TRBD1 is a possible D gene (6 bases). The length of the CDR3 is 14 residues. The V gene's germline CDR1 is LGHNA and CDR2 YNFKEQ. With 4 bases removed from V and 2 bases from J, the gap between germline ends came to 10 bases. The CDR3 nucleotides are TGTGCCAGCAGCCGGACAGAAGACACAGATACGCAGTATTTT. Its protein product is CASSRTEDTDTQYF.